Listed below are T cell receptor beta chains from one sample, sequenced in a study of T cells after yellow fever vaccination. TCRdb itself ran the 5' RACE reads through MiXCR, one entry per CDR3 protein. Of more than 250,000 distinct CDR3 sequences listed, around 7.3% were seen once; the top ten hold over 15%. The sequencing used PBMCs, collected about 49 days after the first yellow fever vaccination. Every receptor here comes from a man aged 18 to 29 who received the YFV17D yellow fever vaccine. Each CDR3 is given with its conserved first and last residue. D genes are given only for firm matches. The size of a clone is reported for some rows only, either as once, few or many, or as a class for expanded clones.

>.|TRBV3-1|TRBJ1-3|.
TGTGCCAGCAGCCAAGACTGGATCTCTGGAAACACCATATATTTT
CASSQDWISGNTIYF
>few|TRBV9|TRBJ1-1|.
TGTGCCAGCAGCCCGAGGGTCGCAAACACTGAAGCTTTCTTT
CASSPRVANTEAFF
>.|TRBV7-9|TRBJ2-3|.
TGTGCCAGCAGCTTAGAACAGGGTGCCGTGTATTTT
CASSLEQGAVYF
>few|TRBV28|TRBJ1-3|.
TGTGCCAGCAGTTTGGGGAATCGGAACACCATATATTTT
CASSLGNRNTIYF
>few|TRBV25-1|TRBJ2-3|.
TGTGCCAGCAGTGAATATTCGGGGGGCGGAGCAGATACGCAGTATTTT
CASSEYSGGGADTQYF
>.|TRBV5-1|TRBJ2-6|.
TGCGCCAGCGCCGAAGGATACTCTGGGGCCAACGTCCTGACTTTC
CASAEGYSGANVLTF
>.|TRBV5-4|TRBJ2-1|.
TGTGCCAGCAGCTCCGGAGGACCGGGGTCCTACAATGAGCAGTTCTTC
CASSSGGPGSYNEQFF
>few|TRBV5-1|TRBJ1-1|.
TGCGCCAGCAGCTTGTCGGAAACTGAAGCTTTCTTT
CASSLSETEAFF
>.|TRBV29-1|TRBJ2-1|TRBD2
TGCAGCTTTCGTCTAGCGGGGTACAATGAGCAGTTCTTC
CSFRLAGYNEQFF
>many|TRBV6-5|TRBJ2-7|.
TGTGCCAGCAGTTACTCGAAGCCCACAAGCGAGCAGTACTTC
CASSYSKPTSEQYF
>many|TRBV7-8|TRBJ2-1|.
TGTGCCAGCAGCCCGTTTAGCGAGGCCAATGAGCAGTTCTTC
CASSPFSEANEQFF
>.|TRBV9|TRBJ2-5|TRBD2
TGTGCCAGCAGCGTAGAGGTAGCGGGGGACCAAGAGACCCAGTACTTC
CASSVEVAGDQETQYF
>.|TRBV29-1|TRBJ1-1|.
TGCAGCGTTACCAGCCAGCTGAACACTGAAGCTTTCTTT
CSVTSQLNTEAFF
>few|TRBV25-1|TRBJ1-5|TRBD1
TGTGCCAGCAGGACTGATACGGACAGGGGAAGAAGCAATCAGCCCCAGCATTTT
CASRTDTDRGRSNQPQHF
>many|TRBV15|TRBJ2-2|.
TGTGCCACCAGCAGAGAAGGGGCTGCACGCCGAGCTCCCGGGGAGCTGTTTTTT
CATSREGAARRAPGELFF
>many|TRBV11-2|TRBJ2-7|.
TGTGCCAGCAGCCCAATACAGGGTTTCGACGAGCAGTACTTC
CASSPIQGFDEQYF
>many|TRBV10-3|TRBJ2-1|TRBD1
TGTGCCACATCGGGTCCGGGGACAGGGGAGCAGTTCTTC
CATSGPGTGEQFF
>.|TRBV7-9|TRBJ1-6|TRBD1
TGTGCCAGCAGCCGACTGGACAGGGTAGTGCCCCTCCACTTT
CASSRLDRVVPLHF
>.|TRBV4-2|TRBJ2-5|.
TGTGCCAGCAGCCAAGGCTCAGGACGCCACCAAGAGACCCAGTACTTC
CASSQGSGRHQETQYF
>.|TRBV12-3/TRBV12-4|TRBJ2-4|.
TGTGCCAGCAGTTTTCGGGGGTGGGCGGCCAAAAACATTCAGTACTTC
CASSFRGWAAKNIQYF
>few|TRBV6-2/TRBV6-3|TRBJ2-7|.
TGTGCCAGCAGAGCCTCAGGTTTAGAGCAGTACTTC
CASRASGLEQYF
>few|TRBV7-2|TRBJ2-1|TRBD1
TGTGCCAGCAGCTTAGGGACAGGGGGCATTAATGAGCAGTTCTTC
CASSLGTGGINEQFF
>.|TRBV4-3|TRBJ2-5|TRBD1
TGCGCCAGCAGCCAAGACGGCGAAGGGGGCATGGGAGAGACCCAGTACTTC
CASSQDGEGGMGETQYF
>.|TRBV7-9|TRBJ2-7|.
TGTGCCAGCGCCCGGGACGCCTACGAGCAGTACTTC
CASARDAYEQYF
>.|TRBV10-1|TRBJ2-7|.
TGCGCCAGCAGCCCTACACCGTCAGCAGAGCAGTACTTC
CASSPTPSAEQYF
>.|TRBV20-1|TRBJ2-5|.
TGCAGTGCTAGAGATCCGGCCAGGGGGGGGGAGACCCAGTACTTC
CSARDPARGGETQYF
>.|TRBV5-6|TRBJ2-2|.
TGTGCCAGCAGCTTGGGCAGGGCCGACGGGGAGCTGTTTTTT
CASSLGRADGELFF
>many|TRBV3-1|TRBJ2-3|.
TGTGCCAGCAGCCAATTCGTCGGCAATACGCAGTATTTT
CASSQFVGNTQYF
>.|TRBV5-1|TRBJ1-1|TRBD1
TGCGCCAGCAGCCTCGACAGGGTGACCACTGAAGCTTTCTTT
CASSLDRVTTEAFF
>.|TRBV7-9|TRBJ1-1|.
TGTGCCAGCAACAGGCTTAACCCTGAAGCTTTCTTT
CASNRLNPEAFF
>few|TRBV29-1|TRBJ2-7|.
TGCAGCGTCGGCCTCAGGGCGGCGTACGAGCAGTACTTC
CSVGLRAAYEQYF
>.|TRBV19|TRBJ1-6|.
TGTGCCAGCCCACCGGGAGGTAATTCACCCCTCCACTTT
CASPPGGNSPLHF
>.|TRBV4-3|TRBJ1-2|.
TGCGCCAGCAGCCAGACTCCCGACAGGTCTGGCTACACCTTC
CASSQTPDRSGYTF
>.|TRBV18|TRBJ1-2|.
TGTGCCAGCTCACCTAGGTATATGGTCAACTTGGATGGCTACACCTTC
CASSPRYMVNLDGYTF
>.|TRBV10-3|TRBJ2-1|TRBD2
TGTGCCATCAGTAGCGGGACCTACAATGAGCAGTTCTTC
CAISSGTYNEQFF
>few|TRBV28|TRBJ1-3|TRBD1
TGTGCCAGCAGGGACAGGGGGCGTCCTGGAAACACCATATATTTT
CASRDRGRPGNTIYF
>.|TRBV12-3/TRBV12-4|TRBJ2-1|TRBD2
TGTGCCAGCAGTTCTTCCGGAATCGGGGGGGCCTACAATGAGCAGTTCTTC
CASSSSGIGGAYNEQFF
>few|TRBV6-6|TRBJ1-1|.
TGTGCCAGCAGTTACGGGGGGAACCATGAAGCTTTCTTT
CASSYGGNHEAFF
>many|TRBV6-1|TRBJ2-4|.
TGTGCCAGCAGCCCTGACTGGGCAACTCTCAAAAACATTCAGTACTTC
CASSPDWATLKNIQYF
>few|TRBV6-2/TRBV6-3|TRBJ2-3|.
TGTGCCAGCACCCGGGTACCCGTTAGCACAGATACGCAGTATTTT
CASTRVPVSTDTQYF
>few|TRBV30|TRBJ2-1|.
TGTGCCTGGAGTGAAATCGATGAGCAGTTCTTC
CAWSEIDEQFF
>many|TRBV12-3/TRBV12-4|TRBJ2-2|TRBD2
TGTGCCAGCAGTTTCTCTAGCGGGGTACCGAACACCGGGGAGCTGTTTTTT
CASSFSSGVPNTGELFF